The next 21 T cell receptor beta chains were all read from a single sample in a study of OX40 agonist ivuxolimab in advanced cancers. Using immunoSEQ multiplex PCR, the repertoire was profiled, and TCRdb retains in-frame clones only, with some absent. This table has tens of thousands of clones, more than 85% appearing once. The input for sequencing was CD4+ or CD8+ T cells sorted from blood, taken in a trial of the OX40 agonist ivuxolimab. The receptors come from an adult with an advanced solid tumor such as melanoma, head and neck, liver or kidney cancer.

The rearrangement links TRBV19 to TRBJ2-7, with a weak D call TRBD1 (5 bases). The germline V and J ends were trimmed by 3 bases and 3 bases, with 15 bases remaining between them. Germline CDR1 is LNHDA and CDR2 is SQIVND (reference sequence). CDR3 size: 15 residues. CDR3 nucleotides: TGTGCCAGTAGTATCGTTTACGACAGAGTCTACGAGCAGTACTTC. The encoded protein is CASSIVYDRVYEQYF. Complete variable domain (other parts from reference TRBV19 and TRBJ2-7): DGGITQSPKYLFRKEGQNVTLSCEQNLNHDAMYWYRQDPGQGLRLIYYSQIVNDFQKGDIAEGYSVSREKKESFPLTVTSAQKNPTAFYLCASSIVYDRVYEQYFGPGTRLTVT.

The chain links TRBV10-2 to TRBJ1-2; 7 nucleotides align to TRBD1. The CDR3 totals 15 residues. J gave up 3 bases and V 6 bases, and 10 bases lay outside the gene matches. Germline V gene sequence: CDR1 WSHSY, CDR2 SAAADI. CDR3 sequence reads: CASRYSTGLDYGYTF. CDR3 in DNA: TGCGCCAGCAGATATTCGACAGGGTTGGACTATGGCTACACCTTC.

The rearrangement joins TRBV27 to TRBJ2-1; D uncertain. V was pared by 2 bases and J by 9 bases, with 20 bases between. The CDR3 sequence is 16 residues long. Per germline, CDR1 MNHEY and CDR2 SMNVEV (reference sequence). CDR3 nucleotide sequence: TGTGCCAGCAGTTTAAGTAGCAGGTCGATTTGGAGTGAGCAGTTCTTC. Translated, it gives CASSLSSRSIWSEQFF.

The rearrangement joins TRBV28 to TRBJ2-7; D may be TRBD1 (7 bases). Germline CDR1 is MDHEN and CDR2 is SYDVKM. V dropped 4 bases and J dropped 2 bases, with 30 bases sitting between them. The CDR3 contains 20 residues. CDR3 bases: TGTGCCAGCAGTTCCCCGGAGCCCGACGGGGGACAGACGCAACCCTACGAGCAGTACTTC. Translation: CASSSPEPDGGQTQPYEQYF.

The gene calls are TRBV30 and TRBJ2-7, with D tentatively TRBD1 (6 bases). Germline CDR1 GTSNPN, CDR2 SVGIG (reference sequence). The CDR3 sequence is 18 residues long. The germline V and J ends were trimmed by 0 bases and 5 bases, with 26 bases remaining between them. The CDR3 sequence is CAWSVLGTRFGRGDEQYF. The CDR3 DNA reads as TGTGCCTGGAGTGTACTTGGGACACGGTTTGGGAGAGGGGACGAGCAGTACTTC.

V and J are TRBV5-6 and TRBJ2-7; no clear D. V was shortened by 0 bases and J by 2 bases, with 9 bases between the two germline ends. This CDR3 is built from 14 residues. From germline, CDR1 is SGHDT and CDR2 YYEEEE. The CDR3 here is CASSLGTHTYEQYF. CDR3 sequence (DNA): TGTGCCAGCAGCTTGGGAACTCACACCTACGAGCAGTACTTC.

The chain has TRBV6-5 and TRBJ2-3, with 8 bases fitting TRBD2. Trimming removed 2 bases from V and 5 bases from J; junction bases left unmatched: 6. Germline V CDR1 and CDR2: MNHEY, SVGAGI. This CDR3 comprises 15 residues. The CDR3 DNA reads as TGTGCCAGCAGTTACACGGGAGGGCCCGAAGATACGCAGTATTTT. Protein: CASSYTGGPEDTQYF.

CDR3 DNA: TGCGCCAGCAGCCAAGACAGGGGTCATTACAATGAGCAGTTCTTC. Residues: CASSQDRGHYNEQFF. The chain uses TRBV4-3 and TRBJ2-1, with D tentatively TRBD1 (6 bases). CDR1 and CDR2 (germline): LGHNA, YSLEER. This CDR3 comprises 15 residues. V lost 0 bases and J lost 4, with 10 bases in between.

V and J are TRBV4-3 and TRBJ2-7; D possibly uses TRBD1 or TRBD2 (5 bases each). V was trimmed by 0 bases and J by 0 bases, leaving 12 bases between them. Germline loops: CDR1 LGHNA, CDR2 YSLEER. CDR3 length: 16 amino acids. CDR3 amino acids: CASSQDPHGGSYEQYF. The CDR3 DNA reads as TGCGCCAGCAGCCAAGATCCCCATGGGGGCTCCTACGAGCAGTACTTC.

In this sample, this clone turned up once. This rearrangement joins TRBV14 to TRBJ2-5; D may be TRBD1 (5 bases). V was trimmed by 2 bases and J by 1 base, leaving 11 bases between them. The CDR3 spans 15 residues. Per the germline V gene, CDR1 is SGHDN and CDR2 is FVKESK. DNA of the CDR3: TGTGCCAGCAGCCAATCTTACGACAGCCAAGAGACCCAGTACTTC. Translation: CASSQSYDSQETQYF.

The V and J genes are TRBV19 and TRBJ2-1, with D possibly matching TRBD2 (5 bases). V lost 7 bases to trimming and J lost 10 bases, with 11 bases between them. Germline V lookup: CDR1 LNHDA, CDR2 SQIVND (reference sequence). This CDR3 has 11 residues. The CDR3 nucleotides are TGTGCCAGTACCTCACTAGGGGAGCAGTTCTTC. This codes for CASTSLGEQFF.

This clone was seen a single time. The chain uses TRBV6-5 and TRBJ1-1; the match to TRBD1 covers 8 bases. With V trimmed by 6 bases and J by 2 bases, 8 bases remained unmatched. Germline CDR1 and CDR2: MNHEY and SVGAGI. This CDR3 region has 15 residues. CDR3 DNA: TGTGCCAGCAGCTCGGACAGGGTCTCTAACACTGAAGCTTTCTTT. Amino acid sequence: CASSSDRVSNTEAFF.

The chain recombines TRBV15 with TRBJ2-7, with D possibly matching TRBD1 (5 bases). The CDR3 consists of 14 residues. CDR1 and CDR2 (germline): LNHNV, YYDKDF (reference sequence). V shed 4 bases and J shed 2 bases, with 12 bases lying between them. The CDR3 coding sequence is TGTGCCACCAGCATGAGTGGGGCCACCTACGAGCAGTACTTC. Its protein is CATSMSGATYEQYF.

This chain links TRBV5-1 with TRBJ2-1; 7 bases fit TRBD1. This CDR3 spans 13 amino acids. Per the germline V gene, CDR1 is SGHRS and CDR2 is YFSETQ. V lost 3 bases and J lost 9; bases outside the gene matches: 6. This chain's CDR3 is CASSWRTGVEQFF. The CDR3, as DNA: TGCGCCAGCAGCTGGCGGACAGGTGTTGAGCAGTTCTTC.

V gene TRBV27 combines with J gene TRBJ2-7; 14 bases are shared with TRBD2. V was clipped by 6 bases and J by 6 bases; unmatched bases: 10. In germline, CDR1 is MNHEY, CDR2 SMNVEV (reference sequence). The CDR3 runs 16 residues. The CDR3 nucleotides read TGTGCCAGCAGGAGACTAGCGGGAGGGCCGGTAAGCGAGCAGTACTTC. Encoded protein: CASRRLAGGPVSEQYF.

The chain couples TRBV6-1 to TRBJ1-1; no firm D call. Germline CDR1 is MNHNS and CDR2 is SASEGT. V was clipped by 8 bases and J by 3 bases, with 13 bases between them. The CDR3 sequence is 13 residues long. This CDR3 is CASQREEDTEAFF. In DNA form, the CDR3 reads TGTGCCAGCCAAAGGGAGGAGGACACTGAAGCTTTCTTT.

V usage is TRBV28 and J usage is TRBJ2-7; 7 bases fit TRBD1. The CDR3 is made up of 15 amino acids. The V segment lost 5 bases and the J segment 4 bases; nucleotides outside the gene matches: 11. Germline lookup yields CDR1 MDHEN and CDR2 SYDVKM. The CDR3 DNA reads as TGTGCCAGCAGTCGAGAGGGACAGTCTTTATACGAGCAGTACTTC. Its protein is CASSREGQSLYEQYF.

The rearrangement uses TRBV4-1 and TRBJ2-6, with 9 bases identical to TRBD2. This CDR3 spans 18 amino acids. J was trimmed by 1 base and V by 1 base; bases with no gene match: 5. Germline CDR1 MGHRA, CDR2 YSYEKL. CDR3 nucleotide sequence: TGCGCCAGCAGCCAAGTCCTAGCGGGGACTTCTGGGGCCAACGTCCTGACTTTC. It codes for CASSQVLAGTSGANVLTF.

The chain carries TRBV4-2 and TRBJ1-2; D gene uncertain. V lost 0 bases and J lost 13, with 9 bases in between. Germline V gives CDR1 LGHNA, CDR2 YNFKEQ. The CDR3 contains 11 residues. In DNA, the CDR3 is TGTGCCAGCAGCCAAGATGAGTTTCTCACCTTC. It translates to CASSQDEFLTF.

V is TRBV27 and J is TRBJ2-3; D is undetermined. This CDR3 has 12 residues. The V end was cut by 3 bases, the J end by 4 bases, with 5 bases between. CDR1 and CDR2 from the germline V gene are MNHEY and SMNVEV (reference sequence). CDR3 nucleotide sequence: TGTGCCAGCAGTTTTTCCGCAGATACGCAGTATTTT. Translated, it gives CASSFSADTQYF.

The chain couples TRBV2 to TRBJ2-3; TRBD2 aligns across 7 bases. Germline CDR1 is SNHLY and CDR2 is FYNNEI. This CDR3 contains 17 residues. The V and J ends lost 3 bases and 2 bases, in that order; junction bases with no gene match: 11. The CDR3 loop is CASSDWVGEGDTDTQYF. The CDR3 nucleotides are TGTGCCAGCAGTGATTGGGTAGGGGAGGGAGACACAGATACGCAGTATTTT.